Described below is a single TCR beta chain sequence and its context. The sample belongs to a study of blood T cell repertoires in COVID-19. Study context: The United States, Italy and Spain supplied acute and convalescent COVID-19 samples. From T cells, B-cell-depleted T cells, or PBMCs came the material, which was cDNA or gDNA.

Authors' processing steps: Amplification of reference gene primers provided the estimated nucleated cell counts. Produced via immunoSEQ multiplex PCR; TCRdb's table is partial and in-frame only. The DNA gave D and trimming, while V, J and clone size come from that table. This sample has under 150,000 clones, with more than 80% found just once. The ends were cut back, 6 bases at V and 4 bases at J, with 14 bases in the middle. Germline V lookup: CDR1 MNHNY, CDR2 SVGAGI (reference sequence). The CDR3 consists of 14 residues. The rearrangement joins TRBV6-6 to TRBJ2-3; possibly TRBD2 for D (6 bases). The source of this sequence is a woman aged 40 to 55 with acute or convalescent COVID-19. The sequenced material came from peripheral blood. Here the CDR3 DNA reads TGTGCCAGCAGAGACGGGGGTGGGGCAGATACGCAGTATTTT. Translated, it gives CASRDGGGADTQYF.